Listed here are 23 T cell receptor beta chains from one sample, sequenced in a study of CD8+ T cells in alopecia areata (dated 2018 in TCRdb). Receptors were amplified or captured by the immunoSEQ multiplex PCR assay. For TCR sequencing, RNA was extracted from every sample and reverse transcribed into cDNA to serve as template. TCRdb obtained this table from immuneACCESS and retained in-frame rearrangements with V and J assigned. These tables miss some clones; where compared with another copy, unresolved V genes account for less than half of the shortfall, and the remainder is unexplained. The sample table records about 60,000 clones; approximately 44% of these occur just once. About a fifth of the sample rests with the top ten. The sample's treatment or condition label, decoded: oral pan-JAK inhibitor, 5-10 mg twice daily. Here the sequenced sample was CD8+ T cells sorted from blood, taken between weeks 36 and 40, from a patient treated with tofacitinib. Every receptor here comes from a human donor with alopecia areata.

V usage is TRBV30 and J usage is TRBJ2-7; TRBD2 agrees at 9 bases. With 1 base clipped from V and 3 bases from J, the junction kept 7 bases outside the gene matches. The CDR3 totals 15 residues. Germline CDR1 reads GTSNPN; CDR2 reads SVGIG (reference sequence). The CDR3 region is CAWSGLADMFYEQYF. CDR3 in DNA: TGTGCCTGGAGTGGACTAGCGGATATGTTCTACGAGCAGTACTTC.

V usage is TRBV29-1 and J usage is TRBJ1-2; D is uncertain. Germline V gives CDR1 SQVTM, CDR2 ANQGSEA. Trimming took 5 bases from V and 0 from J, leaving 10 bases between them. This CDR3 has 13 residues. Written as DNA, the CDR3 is TGCAGCGTTTCCAACGGTGCTAACTATGGCTACACCTTC. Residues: CSVSNGANYGYTF. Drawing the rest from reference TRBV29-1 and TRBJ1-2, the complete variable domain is SAVISQKPSRDICQRGTSLTIQCQVDSQVTMMFWYRQQPGQSLTLIATANQGSEATYESGFVIDKFPISRPNLTFSTLTVSNMSPEDSSIYLCSVSNGANYGYTFGSGTRLTVV.

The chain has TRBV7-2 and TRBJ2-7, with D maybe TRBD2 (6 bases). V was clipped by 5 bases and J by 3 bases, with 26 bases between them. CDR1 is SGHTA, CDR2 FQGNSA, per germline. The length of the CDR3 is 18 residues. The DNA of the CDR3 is TGTGCCAGCAGCCTAATGATTTTAGCCGGGACTGCTGACTACGAGCAGTACTTC. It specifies CASSLMILAGTADYEQYF. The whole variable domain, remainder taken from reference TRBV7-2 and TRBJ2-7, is GAGVSQSPSNKVTEKGKDVELRCDPISGHTALYWYRQSLGQGLEFLIYFQGNSAPDKSGLPSDRFSAERTGGSVSTLTIQRTQQEDSAVYLCASSLMILAGTADYEQYFGPGTRLTVT.

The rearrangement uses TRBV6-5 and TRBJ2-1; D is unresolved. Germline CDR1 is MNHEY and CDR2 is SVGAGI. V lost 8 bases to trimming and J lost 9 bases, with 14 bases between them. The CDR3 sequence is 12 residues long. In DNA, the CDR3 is TGTGCCAGCGGCAAGGGCCCCGGTGAGCAGTTCTTC. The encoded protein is CASGKGPGEQFF.

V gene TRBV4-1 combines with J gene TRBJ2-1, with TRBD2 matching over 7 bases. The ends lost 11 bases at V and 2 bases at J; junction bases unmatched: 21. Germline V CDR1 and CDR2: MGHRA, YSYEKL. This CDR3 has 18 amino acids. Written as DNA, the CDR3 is TGCGCCGCAGCGGGGAGCCTGCAAGCGGGGAGCCCCTACAATGAGCAGTTCTTC. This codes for CAAAGSLQAGSPYNEQFF.

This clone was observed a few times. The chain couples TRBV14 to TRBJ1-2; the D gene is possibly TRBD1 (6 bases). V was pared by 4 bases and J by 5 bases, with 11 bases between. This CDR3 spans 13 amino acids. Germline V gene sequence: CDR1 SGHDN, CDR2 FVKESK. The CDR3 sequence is CASSPSGVYGYTF. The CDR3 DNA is TGTGCCAGCAGCCCCTCAGGGGTTTATGGCTACACCTTC.

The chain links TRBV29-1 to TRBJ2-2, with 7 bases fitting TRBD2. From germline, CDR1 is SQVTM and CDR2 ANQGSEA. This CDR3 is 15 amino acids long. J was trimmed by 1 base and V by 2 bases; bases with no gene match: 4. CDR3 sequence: CSVERPSGNTGELFF. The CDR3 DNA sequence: TGCAGCGTTGAACGGCCTAGCGGGAACACCGGGGAGCTGTTTTTT.

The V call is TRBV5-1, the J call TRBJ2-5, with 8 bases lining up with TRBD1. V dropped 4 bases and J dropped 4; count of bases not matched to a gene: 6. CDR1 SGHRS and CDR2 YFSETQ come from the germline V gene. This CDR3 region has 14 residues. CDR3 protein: CASSGGQGSETQYF. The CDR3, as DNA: TGCGCCAGCAGCGGAGGACAGGGTTCAGAGACCCAGTACTTC.

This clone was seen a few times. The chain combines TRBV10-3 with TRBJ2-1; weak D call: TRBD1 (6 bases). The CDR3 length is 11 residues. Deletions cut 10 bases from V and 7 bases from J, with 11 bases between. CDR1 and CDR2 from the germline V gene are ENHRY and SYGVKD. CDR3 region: CATYGQNEQFF. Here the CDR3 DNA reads TGTGCCACCTATGGACAGAATGAGCAGTTCTTC.

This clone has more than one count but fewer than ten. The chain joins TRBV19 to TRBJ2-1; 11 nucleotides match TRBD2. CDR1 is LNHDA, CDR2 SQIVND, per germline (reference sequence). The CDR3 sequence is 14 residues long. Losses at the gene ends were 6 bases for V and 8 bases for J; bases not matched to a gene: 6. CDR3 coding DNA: TGTGCCAGTAGGGCTAGCGGGAGGACCGATGAGCAGTTCTTC. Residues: CASRASGRTDEQFF.

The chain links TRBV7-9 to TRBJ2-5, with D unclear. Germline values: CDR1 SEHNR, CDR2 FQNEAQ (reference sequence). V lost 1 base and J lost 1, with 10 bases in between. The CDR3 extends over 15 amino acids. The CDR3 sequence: CASSLVSETQETQYF. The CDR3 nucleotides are TGTGCCAGCAGCTTAGTTTCCGAGACCCAAGAGACCCAGTACTTC.

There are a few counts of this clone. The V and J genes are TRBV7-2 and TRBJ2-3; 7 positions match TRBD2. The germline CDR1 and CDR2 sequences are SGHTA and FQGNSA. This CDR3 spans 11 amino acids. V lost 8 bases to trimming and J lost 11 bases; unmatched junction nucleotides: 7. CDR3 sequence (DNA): TGTGCCAGCGAAAGCGGGACGGAGCAGTATTTT. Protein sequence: CASESGTEQYF. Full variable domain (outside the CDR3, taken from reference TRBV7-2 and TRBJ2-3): GAGVSQSPSNKVTEKGKDVELRCDPISGHTALYWYRQSLGQGLEFLIYFQGNSAPDKSGLPSDRFSAERTGGSVSTLTIQRTQQEDSAVYLCASESGTEQYFGPGTRLTVL.

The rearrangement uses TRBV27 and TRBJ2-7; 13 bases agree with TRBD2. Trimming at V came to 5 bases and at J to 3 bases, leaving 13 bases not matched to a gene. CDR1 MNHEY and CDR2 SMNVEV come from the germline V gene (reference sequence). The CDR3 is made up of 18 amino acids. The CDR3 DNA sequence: TGTGCCAGCAGTCCTTACGGACTAGCGGGAGTCCTCCACTACGAGCAGTACTTC. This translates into CASSPYGLAGVLHYEQYF.

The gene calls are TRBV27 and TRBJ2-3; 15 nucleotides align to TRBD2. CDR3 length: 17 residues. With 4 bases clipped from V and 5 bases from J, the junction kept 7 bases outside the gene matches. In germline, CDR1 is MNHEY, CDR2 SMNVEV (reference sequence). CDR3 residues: CASSSRTSGRGRDTQYF. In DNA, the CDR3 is TGTGCCAGCAGTTCCCGGACTAGCGGGAGGGGGAGAGATACGCAGTATTTT.

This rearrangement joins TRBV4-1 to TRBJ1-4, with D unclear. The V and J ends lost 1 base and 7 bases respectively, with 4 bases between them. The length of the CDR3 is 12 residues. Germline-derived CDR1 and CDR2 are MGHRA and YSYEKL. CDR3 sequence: CASSQGSEKLFF. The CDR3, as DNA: TGCGCCAGCAGCCAAGGATCTGAAAAACTGTTTTTT.

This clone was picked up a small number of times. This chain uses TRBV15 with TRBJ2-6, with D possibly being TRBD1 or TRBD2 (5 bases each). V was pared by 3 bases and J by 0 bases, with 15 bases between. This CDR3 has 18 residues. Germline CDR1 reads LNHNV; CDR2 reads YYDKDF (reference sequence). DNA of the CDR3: TGTGCCACCAGCAGCCGGGACGGAGCCCTCTCTGGGGCCAACGTCCTGACTTTC. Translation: CATSSRDGALSGANVLTF.

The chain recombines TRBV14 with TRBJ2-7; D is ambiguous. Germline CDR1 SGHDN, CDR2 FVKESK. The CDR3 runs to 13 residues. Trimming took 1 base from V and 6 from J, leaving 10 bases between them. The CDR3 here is CASSQARSLEQYF. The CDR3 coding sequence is TGTGCCAGCAGCCAAGCCCGGAGCCTCGAGCAGTACTTC.

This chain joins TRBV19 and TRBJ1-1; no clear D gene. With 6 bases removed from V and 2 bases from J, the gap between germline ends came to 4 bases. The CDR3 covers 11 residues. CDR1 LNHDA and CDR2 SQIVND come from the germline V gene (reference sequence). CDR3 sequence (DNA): TGTGCCAGTAGGACCAACACTGAAGCTTTCTTT. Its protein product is CASRTNTEAFF. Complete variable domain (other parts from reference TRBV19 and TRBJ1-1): DGGITQSPKYLFRKEGQNVTLSCEQNLNHDAMYWYRQDPGQGLRLIYYSQIVNDFQKGDIAEGYSVSREKKESFPLTVTSAQKNPTAFYLCASRTNTEAFFGQGTRLTVV.

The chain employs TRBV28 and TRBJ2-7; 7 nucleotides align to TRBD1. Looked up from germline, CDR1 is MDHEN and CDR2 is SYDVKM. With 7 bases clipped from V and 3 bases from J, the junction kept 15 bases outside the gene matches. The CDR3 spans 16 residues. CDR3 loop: CASIPHIRDRRYEQYF. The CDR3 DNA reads TGTGCCAGCATCCCCCATATCCGGGACAGACGCTACGAGCAGTACTTC.

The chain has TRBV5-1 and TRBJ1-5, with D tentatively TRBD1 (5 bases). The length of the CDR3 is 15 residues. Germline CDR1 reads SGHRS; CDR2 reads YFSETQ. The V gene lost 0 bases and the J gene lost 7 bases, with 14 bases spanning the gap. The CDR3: CASSLEGTSGQPQHF. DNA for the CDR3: TGCGCCAGCAGCTTGGAAGGTACTTCAGGGCAGCCCCAGCATTTT.

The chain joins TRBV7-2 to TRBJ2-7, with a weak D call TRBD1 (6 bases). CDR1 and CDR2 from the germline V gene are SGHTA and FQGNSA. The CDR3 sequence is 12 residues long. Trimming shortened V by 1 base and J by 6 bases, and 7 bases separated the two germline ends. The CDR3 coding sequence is TGTGCCAGCAGCTTAGGGGGGCTCGAGCAGTACTTC. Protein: CASSLGGLEQYF.

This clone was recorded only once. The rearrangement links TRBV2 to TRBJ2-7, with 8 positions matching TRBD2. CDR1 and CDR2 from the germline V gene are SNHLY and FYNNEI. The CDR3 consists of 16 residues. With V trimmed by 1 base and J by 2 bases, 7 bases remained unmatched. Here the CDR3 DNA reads TGTGCCAGCAGTGAAGGGACTAGCAGAGGGCCCTACGAGCAGTACTTC. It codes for CASSEGTSRGPYEQYF.

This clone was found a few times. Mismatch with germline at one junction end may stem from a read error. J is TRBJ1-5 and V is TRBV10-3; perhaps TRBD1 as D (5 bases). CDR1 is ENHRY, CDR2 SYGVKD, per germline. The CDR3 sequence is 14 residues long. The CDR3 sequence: CAISEGGSSQPQHF. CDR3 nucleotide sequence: TGTGCCATCAGTGAGGGGGGGAGCAGTCAGCCCCAGCATTTT.